This T cell receptor (beta chain) derives from a study of blood T cell repertoires in COVID-19. Produced via immunoSEQ multiplex PCR; TCRdb's table is partial and in-frame only. Altogether 250,000 or so clones are present, about 90% being singletons, with the ten largest covering 2.1%. Trimming took 8 bases from V and 7 from J, leaving 12 bases between them. Germline V gene lookup returns CDR1 MNHEY and CDR2 SVGAGI. The CDR3 extends over 13 amino acids. The origin of this receptor is a woman aged 60-75 years with COVID-19, enrolled during active disease. Specimen: peripheral blood. V usage is TRBV6-5 and J usage is TRBJ1-6; D is perhaps TRBD1 (5 bases). The CDR3 DNA follows: TGTGCCAGCTATAGGGGAAAAAATTCACCCCTCCACTTT. Its protein product is CASYRGKNSPLHF.